This T cell receptor (beta chain) is drawn from a study of early stage breast cancer tumors. Data came from immunoSEQ multiplex PCR; TCRdb stores just in-frame clones and leaves some out. The table includes tens of thousands of clones, roughly 69% detected once. The germline V gene encodes CDR1 ENHRY and CDR2 SYGVKD. The junction had 7 bases not matched to a gene; V was cut back by 4 bases and J by 3 bases. The CDR3 is made up of 15 amino acids. The chain combines TRBV10-3 with TRBJ2-3, with 7 bases that match TRBD2. Sequenced: blood. The receptor's source is a person aged 45-60 years with breast cancer. The CDR3 sequence: CAISAAGVRTDTQYF. CDR3 bases: TGTGCCATCAGTGCCGCGGGAGTTCGGACAGATACGCAGTATTTT.